Given below is one T cell receptor (beta chain) in context. This record comes from a study of control samples from healthy donors and cancer patients. The data were produced by immunoSEQ multiplex PCR, yet TCRdb's version contains in-frame clones alone and is incomplete. The data show about 57,000 clones, approximately 90% seen once. This sequence originates from a man aged 25-45 years with colorectal cancer. The sequencing input was PBMCs.

The CDR3 loop reads CASSQPGTGDGYTF. The CDR3 DNA sequence: TGTGCCAGCAGCCAGCCGGGGACAGGGGATGGCTACACCTTC. The chain uses TRBV3-1 (or the pseudogene TRBV3-2) and TRBJ1-2, with 10 bases matching TRBD1. The CDR3 spans 14 residues. Trimming cost V 3 bases and J 6 bases; bases outside gene matches: 4. From germline, CDR1 is LGHDT and CDR2 YNNKEL (reference sequence).